The clone carrying this T cell receptor beta chain has just one count. The entry originates in a study of long-term antiretroviral therapy in people with HIV. Assay version v3.0 of immunoSEQ was used, and it was run at survey level. Only in-frame clones appear in the TCRdb table, and some are missing; sequencing was by immunoSEQ multiplex PCR. The sample yields 30,000 to 40,000 clones, roughly 85% seen once. Trimming removed 5 bases from V and 0 bases from J, with 12 bases in between. Germline CDR1 and CDR2: MNHEY and SVGAGI. This CDR3 is 15 amino acids long. The J gene is TRBJ2-3, the V gene TRBV6-5; D is undetermined. The sequence was collected from a man aged 18 to 29 with HIV. The sequencing used unsorted PBMCs, collected 2.2 years after starting antiretroviral therapy. The CDR3 bases are TGTGCCAGCAGTGGAAACTGGGTTAGCACAGATACGCAGTATTTT. Protein sequence: CASSGNWVSTDTQYF.